The 8 T cell receptor beta chains in this list originate from one sample, sequenced in a study of T-cell memory formation after mild COVID-19. TCRdb passed the 5' RACE reads through MiXCR, listing each CDR3 protein once. The profile shows 250,000 to 400,000 distinct CDR3 sequences, around 15% of them singletons. Sequences were obtained from PBMCs or a T cell subset sorted from them (not recorded which). All receptors come from a man in his late teens or twenties who had mild COVID-19 (a few samples of this study predate the infection). Cell type and time point are not known.

This chain connects TRBV9 to TRBJ2-1, with 9 bases fitting TRBD2. Looked up from germline, CDR1 is SGDLS and CDR2 is YYNGEE. V lost 4 bases, J lost 9 bases, and 5 bases stayed unmatched. There are 13 residues in the CDR3. The CDR3 DNA reads as TGTGCCAGCAGCTCCGGGACTAGCACTGAGCAGTTCTTC. Its translation is CASSSGTSTEQFF.

The chain links TRBV13 to TRBJ2-7; D ambiguous. Germline V gene data show CDR1 as PRHDT and CDR2 as FYEKMQ (reference sequence). V lost 5 bases to trimming and J lost 6 bases, with 14 bases between them. The CDR3 is made up of 13 amino acids. The CDR3 loop reads CASSPSNSGEQYV. The CDR3 nucleotides read TGTGCCAGCAGCCCCTCTAATTCAGGCGAGCAGTACGTC.

The J gene is TRBJ2-5, the V gene TRBV27; TRBD2 agrees at 11 bases. The germline gives CDR1 MNHEY, CDR2 SMNVEV (reference sequence). This CDR3 comprises 15 residues. The V segment lost 8 bases and the J segment 5 bases; nucleotides outside the gene matches: 10. CDR3 DNA: TGTGCCAGCGTGTCGACTAGCGGGACTGGTGAGACCCAGTACTTC. Encoded protein: CASVSTSGTGETQYF.

A few counts support this clonotype. This chain joins TRBV5-1 and TRBJ2-1, with 11 bases identical to TRBD1. Per the germline V gene, CDR1 is SGHRS and CDR2 is YFSETQ. This CDR3 has 16 amino acids. With 6 bases clipped from V and 2 bases from J, the junction kept 7 bases outside the gene matches. This CDR3 is CASKDPGQGAYNEQFF. As DNA, the CDR3 is TGCGCCAGCAAAGACCCGGGACAGGGGGCCTACAATGAGCAGTTCTTC.

This clonotype was picked up a small number of times. This chain connects TRBV7-2 to TRBJ2-2; D possibly corresponds to TRBD1 (5 bases). Trimming shortened V by 6 bases and J by 4 bases, and 9 bases separated the two germline ends. This CDR3 is built from 13 residues. CDR1 is SGHTA, CDR2 FQGNSA, per germline. CDR3 amino acids: CASRFTGTGELFF. CDR3 nucleotides: TGTGCCAGCAGATTTACAGGCACCGGGGAGCTGTTTTTT.

This rearrangement joins TRBV3-1 to TRBJ2-7; the match to TRBD1 covers 9 bases. Germline V CDR1 and CDR2: LGHDT, YNNKEL (reference sequence). The CDR3 has 15 residues. V gave up 1 base and J gave up 4 bases; unmatched junction bases: 5. This CDR3 reads CASSQGNRGLYEQYF. For the CDR3, the DNA is TGTGCCAGCAGCCAAGGGAACAGGGGGCTTTACGAGCAGTACTTC.

This clonotype was counted at least ten times. This chain connects TRBV15 to TRBJ1-5; possibly TRBD1 for D (6 bases). The CDR3 length is 12 residues. V was trimmed by 5 bases and J by 7 bases, leaving 9 bases between them. Germline loops: CDR1 LNHNV, CDR2 YYDKDF (reference sequence). CDR3 protein: CATSPQGQPQHF. The CDR3 bases are TGTGCCACCAGCCCACAGGGACAGCCCCAGCATTTT.

In this sample, this clonotype turned up a few times. The chain carries TRBV10-3 and TRBJ1-2, with D perhaps matching TRBD1 (6 bases). This CDR3 is 12 amino acids long. With 6 bases removed from V and 6 bases from J, the gap between germline ends came to 11 bases. From germline, CDR1 is ENHRY and CDR2 SYGVKD. Written as DNA, the CDR3 is TGTGCCATCAGGACAGGCCAGGATGGCTACACCTTC. This gives the protein CAIRTGQDGYTF.